This T cell receptor beta chain was retrieved from a study of T-cell memory formation after mild COVID-19. TCRdb recomputed calls from the 5' RACE reads with MiXCR, one row per CDR3 protein. The sample lists roughly 180,000 distinct CDR3 sequences, 11% occurring once. Trimming shortened V by 4 bases and J by 5 bases, and 4 bases separated the two germline ends. Germline lookup yields CDR1 ENHRY and CDR2 SYGVKD. This CDR3 comprises 11 residues. The chain couples TRBV10-3 to TRBJ2-3; D gene unclear. This receptor was taken from a man between 18 and 29 years old who had mild COVID-19 (a few samples of this study predate the infection). Cell type and time point are not known. The source material was PBMCs or a T cell subset sorted from them (not recorded which). The CDR3 region has the DNA TGTGCCATCAGTGGGGGAGATACGCAGTATTTT. Its protein is CAISGGDTQYF.